These 4 T cell receptor beta chains came from one sample sequenced in a study of T cell changes during pregnancy in multiple sclerosis (dated by TCRdb to about 2019). Receptors were amplified or captured by the immunoSEQ multiplex PCR assay. TCRdb took this table from immuneACCESS and kept in-frame rearrangements with V and J called. Such tables lack part of the clones; where checked against another copy, unresolved V genes explain under half of the gap, and the rest is unexplained. Within this sample are approximately 63,000 clones, with roughly 93% of them counted one time only. About 2.6% of the sample lies in the top ten. The sequences come from CD8+ T cells from peripheral blood mononuclear cells, collected in the third trimester of pregnancy. These receptors all come from a female donor with multiple sclerosis, enrolled in a pregnancy study.

The genes are TRBV7-8 and TRBJ2-1; 15 nucleotides line up with TRBD2. Germline loops: CDR1 SGHVS, CDR2 FQNEAQ. V gave up 5 bases and J gave up 14 bases; unmatched junction bases: 13. The CDR3 length is 16 residues. Here the CDR3 reads CASSEGVGLAGGKKFF. CDR3 bases: TGTGCCAGCAGCGAAGGGGTGGGACTAGCGGGAGGAAAGAAGTTCTTC.

This sequence joins TRBV4-2 and TRBJ1-2; no clear D. The CDR3 sequence is 14 residues long. Germline values: CDR1 LGHNA, CDR2 YNFKEQ. Deletions cut 1 base from V and 5 bases from J, with 11 bases between. In DNA form, the CDR3 reads TGTGCCAGCAGCCAAGGCGGGAATACTTATGGCTACACCTTC. Translation: CASSQGGNTYGYTF.

The rearrangement joins TRBV5-4 to TRBJ1-1, with TRBD1 matching 7 bases. V dropped 1 base and J dropped 6; count of bases not matched to a gene: 6. This CDR3 comprises 14 residues. CDR1 is SGHNT, CDR2 YYREEE, per germline (reference sequence). The CDR3: CASSLRQGGSEAFF. CDR3 sequence (DNA): TGTGCCAGCAGCTTGCGACAGGGTGGGTCTGAAGCTTTCTTT. The full variable domain, in which reference TRBV5-4 and TRBJ1-1 provide the parts outside the CDR3, is ETGVTQSPTHLIKTRGQQVTLRCSSQSGHNTVSWYQQALGQGPQFIFQYYREEENGRGNFPPRFSGLQFPNYSSELNVNALELDDSALYLCASSLRQGGSEAFFGQGTRLTVV.

The V and J genes are TRBV19 and TRBJ2-2; perhaps TRBD2 as D (5 bases). V was cut by 1 base and J by 4 bases, with 10 bases left in between. The CDR3 length is 15 residues. Germline V gene data show CDR1 as LNHDA and CDR2 as SQIVND (reference sequence). CDR3 amino acids: CASSIGHRGTGELFF. The CDR3 DNA is TGTGCCAGTAGTATAGGGCATCGGGGCACCGGGGAGCTGTTTTTT. Combining the CDR3 with reference TRBV19 and TRBJ2-2 gives the whole variable domain DGGITQSPKYLFRKEGQNVTLSCEQNLNHDAMYWYRQDPGQGLRLIYYSQIVNDFQKGDIAEGYSVSREKKESFPLTVTSAQKNPTAFYLCASSIGHRGTGELFFGEGSRLTVL.